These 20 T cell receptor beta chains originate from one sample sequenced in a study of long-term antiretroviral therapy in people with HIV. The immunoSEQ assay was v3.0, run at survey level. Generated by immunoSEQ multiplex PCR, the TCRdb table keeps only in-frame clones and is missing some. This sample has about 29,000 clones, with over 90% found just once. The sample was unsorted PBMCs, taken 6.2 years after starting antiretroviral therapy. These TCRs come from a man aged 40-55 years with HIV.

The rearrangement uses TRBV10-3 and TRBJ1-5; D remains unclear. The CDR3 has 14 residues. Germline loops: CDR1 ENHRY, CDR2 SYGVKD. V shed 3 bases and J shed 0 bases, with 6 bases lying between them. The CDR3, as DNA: TGTGCCATCAGTGACCCGGCTAGCAATCAGCCCCAGCATTTT. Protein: CAISDPASNQPQHF.

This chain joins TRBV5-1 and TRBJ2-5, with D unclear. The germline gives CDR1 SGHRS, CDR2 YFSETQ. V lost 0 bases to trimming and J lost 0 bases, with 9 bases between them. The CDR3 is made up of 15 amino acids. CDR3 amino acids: CASSLGSRHQETQYF. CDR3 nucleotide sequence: TGCGCCAGCAGCTTGGGGTCCAGGCACCAAGAGACCCAGTACTTC.

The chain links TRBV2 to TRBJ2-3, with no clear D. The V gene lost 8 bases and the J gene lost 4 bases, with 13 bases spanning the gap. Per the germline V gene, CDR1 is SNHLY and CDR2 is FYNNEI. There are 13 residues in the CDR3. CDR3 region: CASPASLADTQYF. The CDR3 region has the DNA TGTGCCAGCCCGGCGAGTTTAGCAGATACGCAGTATTTT.

CDR3 sequence (DNA): TGTGCCAGCAGCCAAGAAGGGGGACAGGGATATCAGCCCCAGCATTTT. It yields the protein CASSQEGGQGYQPQHF. This chain joins TRBV4-2 and TRBJ1-5; TRBD1 matches at 9 bases. Trimming at V came to 0 bases and at J to 5 bases, leaving 5 bases not matched to a gene. CDR3 length: 16 amino acids. CDR1 and CDR2 from the germline V gene are LGHNA and YNFKEQ.

CDR3 sequence reads: CASSEDRGLYGYTF. The CDR3 coding sequence is TGTGCCAGCAGTGAAGACAGGGGATTATATGGCTACACCTTC. The V and J genes are TRBV2 and TRBJ1-2, with 7 bases that match TRBD1. This CDR3 is 14 amino acids long. The germline CDR1 and CDR2 sequences are SNHLY and FYNNEI. J gave up 5 bases and V 1 base, and 4 bases lay outside the gene matches.

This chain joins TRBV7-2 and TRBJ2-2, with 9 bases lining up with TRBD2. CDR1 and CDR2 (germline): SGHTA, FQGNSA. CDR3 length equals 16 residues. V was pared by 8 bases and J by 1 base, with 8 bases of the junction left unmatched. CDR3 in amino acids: CASGGGRARNTGELFF. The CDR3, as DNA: TGTGCCAGCGGAGGCGGGAGGGCCAGGAACACCGGGGAGCTGTTTTTT.

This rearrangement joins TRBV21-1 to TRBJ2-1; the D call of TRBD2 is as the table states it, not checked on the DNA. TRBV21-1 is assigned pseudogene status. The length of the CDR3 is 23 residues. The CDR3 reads CASSRPLPQIWRGAPSSYNEQFF. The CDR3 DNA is TGTGCCAGCAGCAGACCTTTACCACAAATATGGCGGGGGGCCCCCAGCTCCTACAATGAGCAGTTCTTC.

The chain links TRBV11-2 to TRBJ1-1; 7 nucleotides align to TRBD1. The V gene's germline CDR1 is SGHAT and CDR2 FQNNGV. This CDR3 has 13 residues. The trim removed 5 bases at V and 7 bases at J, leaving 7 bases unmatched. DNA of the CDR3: TGTGCCAGCAGCCCGGGACAGCTGAATGAAGCTTTCTTT. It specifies CASSPGQLNEAFF.

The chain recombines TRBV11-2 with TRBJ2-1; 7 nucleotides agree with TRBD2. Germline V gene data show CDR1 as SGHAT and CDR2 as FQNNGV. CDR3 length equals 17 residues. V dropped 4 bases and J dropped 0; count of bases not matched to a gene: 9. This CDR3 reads CASSSSLRGGSYNEQFF. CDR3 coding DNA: TGTGCCAGCAGCTCCTCGCTTCGCGGGGGCTCCTACAATGAGCAGTTCTTC.

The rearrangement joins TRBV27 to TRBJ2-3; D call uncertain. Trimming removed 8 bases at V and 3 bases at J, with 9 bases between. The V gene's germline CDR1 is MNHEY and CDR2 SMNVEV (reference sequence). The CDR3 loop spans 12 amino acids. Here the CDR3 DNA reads TGTGCCAGCTCCACGGTAACAGATACGCAGTATTTT. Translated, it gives CASSTVTDTQYF.

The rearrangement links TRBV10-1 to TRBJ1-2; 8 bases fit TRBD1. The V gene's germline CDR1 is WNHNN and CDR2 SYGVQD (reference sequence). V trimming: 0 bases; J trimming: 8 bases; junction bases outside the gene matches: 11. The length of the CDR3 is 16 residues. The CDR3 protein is CASSESTKQGVKGYTF. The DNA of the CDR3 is TGCGCCAGCAGTGAGTCAACGAAACAGGGGGTTAAAGGCTACACCTTC.

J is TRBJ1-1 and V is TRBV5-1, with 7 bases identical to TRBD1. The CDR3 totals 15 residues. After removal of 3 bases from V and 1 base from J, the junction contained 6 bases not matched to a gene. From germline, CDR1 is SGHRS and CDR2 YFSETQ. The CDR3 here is CASSSSDRKNTEAFF. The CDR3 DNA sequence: TGCGCCAGCAGCTCGTCGGACAGGAAGAACACTGAAGCTTTCTTT. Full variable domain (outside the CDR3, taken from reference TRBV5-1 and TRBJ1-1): KAGVTQTPRYLIKTRGQQVTLSCSPISGHRSVSWYQQTPGQGLQFLFEYFSETQRNKGNFPGRFSGRQFSNSRSEMNVSTLELGDSALYLCASSSSDRKNTEAFFGQGTRLTVV.

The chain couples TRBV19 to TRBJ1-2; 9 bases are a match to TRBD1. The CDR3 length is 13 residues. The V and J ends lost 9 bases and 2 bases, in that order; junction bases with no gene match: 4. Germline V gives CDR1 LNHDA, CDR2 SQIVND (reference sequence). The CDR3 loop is CASGQGPNYGYTF. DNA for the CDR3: TGTGCCAGCGGACAGGGGCCAAACTATGGCTACACCTTC.

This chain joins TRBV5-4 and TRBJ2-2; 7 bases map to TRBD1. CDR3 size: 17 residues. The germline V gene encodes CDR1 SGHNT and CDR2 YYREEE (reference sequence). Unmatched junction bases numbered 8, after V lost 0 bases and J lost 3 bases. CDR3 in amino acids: CASSLGSGGWDTGELFF. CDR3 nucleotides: TGTGCCAGCAGCTTGGGGTCAGGGGGATGGGACACCGGGGAGCTGTTTTTT.

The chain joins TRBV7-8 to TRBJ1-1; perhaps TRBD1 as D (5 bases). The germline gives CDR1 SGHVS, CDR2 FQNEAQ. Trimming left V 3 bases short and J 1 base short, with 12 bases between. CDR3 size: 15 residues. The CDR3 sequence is CASSFRGEKNTEAFF. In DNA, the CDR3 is TGTGCCAGCAGCTTCCGGGGGGAGAAGAACACTGAAGCTTTCTTT.

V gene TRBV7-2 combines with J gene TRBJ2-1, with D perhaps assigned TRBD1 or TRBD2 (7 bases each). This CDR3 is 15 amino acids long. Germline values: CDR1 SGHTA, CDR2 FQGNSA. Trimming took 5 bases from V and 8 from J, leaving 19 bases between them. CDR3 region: CASSNRGGGRDEQFF. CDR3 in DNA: TGTGCCAGCAGCAACAGGGGCGGGGGTAGGGATGAGCAGTTCTTC.

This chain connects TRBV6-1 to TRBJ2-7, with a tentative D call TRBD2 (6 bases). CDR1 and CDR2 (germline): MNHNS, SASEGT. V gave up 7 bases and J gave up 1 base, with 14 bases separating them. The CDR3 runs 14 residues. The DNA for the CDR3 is TGTGCCAGCAATTCGAGGGACTTTTCCTACGAGCAGTACTTC. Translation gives CASNSRDFSYEQYF.

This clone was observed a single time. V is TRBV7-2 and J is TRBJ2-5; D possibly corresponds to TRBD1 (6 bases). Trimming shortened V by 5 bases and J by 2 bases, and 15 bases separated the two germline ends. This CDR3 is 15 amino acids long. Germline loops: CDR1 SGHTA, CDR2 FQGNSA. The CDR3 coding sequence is TGTGCCAGCAGCCAACCTGGGACATATCAAGAGACCCAGTACTTC. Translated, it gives CASSQPGTYQETQYF.

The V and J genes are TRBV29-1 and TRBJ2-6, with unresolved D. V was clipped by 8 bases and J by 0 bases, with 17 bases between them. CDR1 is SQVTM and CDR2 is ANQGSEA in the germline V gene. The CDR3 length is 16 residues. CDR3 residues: CSPEVPLSSGANVLTF. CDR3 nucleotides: TGCAGCCCAGAGGTACCCCTAAGCTCTGGGGCCAACGTCCTGACTTTC.

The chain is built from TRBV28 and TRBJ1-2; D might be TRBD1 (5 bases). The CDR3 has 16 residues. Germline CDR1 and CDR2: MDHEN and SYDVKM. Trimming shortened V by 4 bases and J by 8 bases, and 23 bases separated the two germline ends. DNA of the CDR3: TGTGCCAGCAGTTCCCCACCACTTCGGGGGGACGGAGGCTACACCTTC. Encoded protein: CASSSPPLRGDGGYTF.